The present T cell receptor beta chain was sequenced within a study of T cell repertoires in cytomegalovirus infection. The wider study: Public TCR beta signatures provided an indication of both CMV infection and a matching HLA type.

This clonotype has at least ten counts. The germline V gene has CDR1 MDHEN and CDR2 SYDVKM. V trimming: 7 bases; J trimming: 3 bases; junction bases outside the gene matches: 11. The CDR3 length is 15 residues. Via MiXCR, TCRdb re-called the reads, giving one row per CDR3 protein. The sample records 150,000 to 200,000 distinct CDR3 sequences, over 13% being singletons. Input material: PBMCs. This clonotype originated in a human donor in good health (CMV status not recorded). Some clones in this sample may be carry-over from other donors' samples. This chain joins TRBV28 and TRBJ2-7; 8 bases are shared with TRBD2. The CDR3 here is CASTGGVAGGYEQYF. The CDR3 nucleotides are TGTGCCAGCACCGGGGGAGTGGCGGGAGGCTACGAGCAGTACTTC.